These T cell receptor beta chains were read from a single sample in a study of blood T cells in healthy people across ages. Using its own MiXCR run on the 5' RACE reads, TCRdb lists one record per CDR3 protein. The sample consists of around 2 million distinct CDR3 sequences, about two fifths of them appearing once. Sample: blood. These receptors came from a human donor in good health. Each CDR3 is given with its conserved first and last residue. The order of the fields is clone size, V gene, CDR3 length, J gene, D gene, CDR3 DNA, CDR3 protein. A D gene is named only where the DNA matches it firmly. Clone size, where shown, is once, few, many, or a class for clones that have expanded.

>-|TRBV20-1|16|TRBJ2-3|TRBD2
TGCAGTGCTCCGGGACTAGCGGGCCACGGCACAGATACGCAGTATTTT
CSAPGLAGHGTDTQYF
>-|TRBV30|12|TRBJ1-5|-
TGTGCCTGGTCACAGAAAAATCAGCCCCAGCATTTT
CAWSQKNQPQHF
>-|TRBV7-9|13|TRBJ2-7|-
TGTGCCAGCAGCTTAGTCCAAGGCCACGGGCAGTACTTC
CASSLVQGHGQYF
>many|TRBV29-1|14|TRBJ2-2|-
TGCAGCGTTGAGGAGTCCCCGAACACCGGGGAGCTGTTTTTT
CSVEESPNTGELFF
>few|TRBV20-1|13|TRBJ2-3|TRBD2
TGCAGTGCTGCACGGCGGGGGGCAGATACGCAGTATTTT
CSAARRGADTQYF
>few|TRBV4-3|15|TRBJ1-2|-
TGCGCCAGCAGCCGTGACGGGGTAGCTAACTATGGCTACACCTTC
CASSRDGVANYGYTF
>-|TRBV6-5|14|TRBJ2-1|-
TGTACCAGCAGTTATGGTCCTAGATCAATTGAGCAGTTCTTC
CTSSYGPRSIEQFF
>few|TRBV7-2|14|TRBJ2-7|TRBD1
TGTGCCAGCAGGAATCGACAGGGTTCCTACGAGCAGTACTTC
CASRNRQGSYEQYF
>few|TRBV12-3/TRBV12-4|15|TRBJ1-2|-
TGTGCCAGCAGACCTACTACACGGGGGCATTACGGCTACACCTTC
CASRPTTRGHYGYTF
>-|TRBV3-1|11|TRBJ2-7|-
TGTGCCAGCACCAGCCCTTCCGAGCAGTACTTC
CASTSPSEQYF
>-|TRBV4-1|17|TRBJ2-7|-
TGCGCCAGCAGCCAAGATAGACCTACAGGGACCTCCTACGAGCAGTACTTC
CASSQDRPTGTSYEQYF
>-|TRBV6-5|13|TRBJ1-1|-
TGTGCCAGCAGATCGGGGCTTAGCACTGAAGCTTTCTTT
CASRSGLSTEAFF
>once|TRBV5-1|13|TRBJ2-3|-
TGCGCCAGCAGCTTGGAGGCGGACAGTACGCAGTATTTT
CASSLEADSTQYF
>-|TRBV6-5|14|TRBJ2-2|-
TGTGCCAGCATCGGAGCAGACTGGCCAGGGGAGCTGTTTTTT
CASIGADWPGELFF
>-|TRBV20-1|12|TRBJ1-1|-
TGCAGTGCTTTACGCCTGAACACTGAAGCTTTCTTT
CSALRLNTEAFF
>-|TRBV6-1|14|TRBJ1-2|-
TGTGCCAGCAGTGAAGGGGTCTCGGGCTATGGCTACACCTTC
CASSEGVSGYGYTF
>-|TRBV20-1|13|TRBJ1-5|-
TGCAGTGGCAGGCCGGACACCAATCAGCCCCAGCATTTT
CSGRPDTNQPQHF
>few|TRBV7-9|14|TRBJ1-4|-
TGTGCCTCAAAACACCAGGAGGTATCGGAAAAACTGTTTTTT
CASKHQEVSEKLFF
>-|TRBV4-2|16|TRBJ1-5|-
TGTGCCAGCAGCCAAGATCTTGGGCCCCCCGTTAATGCCCAGCATTTT
CASSQDLGPPVNAQHF
>few|TRBV4-3|15|TRBJ2-1|TRBD2
TGCGCCAGCAGCCCTAGCGGGGCGTCCCACAATGAGCAGTTCTTC
CASSPSGASHNEQFF
>few|TRBV7-8|17|TRBJ2-3|TRBD2
TGTGCCAGCAGCTACGGGACTAGCGGGGGGGCCACAGATACGCAGTATTTT
CASSYGTSGGATDTQYF
>few|TRBV20-1|14|TRBJ1-2|-
TGCAGTGCTAGGGGGATCGGACAGACCTATGGCTACACCTTC
CSARGIGQTYGYTF
>-|TRBV24-1|13|TRBJ1-1|TRBD1
TGTGCCACCACCTCTACAGGGGGCACTGAAGCTTTCTTT
CATTSTGGTEAFF
>few|TRBV2|12|TRBJ2-7|TRBD2
TGTGCCAGCAAGGGACTAGCCGGCGAGCAGTACTTC
CASKGLAGEQYF
>-|TRBV10-3|15|TRBJ1-1|-
TGTGCCATCAGTGAGCAGGGACTGGGGAACGCTGAAGCTTTCTTT
CAISEQGLGNAEAFF
>-|TRBV24-1|13|TRBJ1-5|-
TGTGCCACCAGTGATCAGGGTTTTCAGCCCCAGCATTTT
CATSDQGFQPQHF
>few|TRBV5-6|18|TRBJ2-7|TRBD2
TGTGCCAGCAGCTTCCGGACTAGCGGGGGCCGTAGCTCCTACGAGCAGTACTTC
CASSFRTSGGRSSYEQYF
>-|TRBV5-4|15|TRBJ2-3|-
TGTGCCAGCAGCTTGAAGGGCGAGGGGCCAGATACGCAGTATTTT
CASSLKGEGPDTQYF
>-|TRBV7-2|16|TRBJ2-7|TRBD1
TGTGCCAGCAGCCTAGTTTTAGGGGGCAAGTACAATGAGCAGTACTTC
CASSLVLGGKYNEQYF
>-|TRBV5-4|15|TRBJ2-5|-
TGTGCCAGCAGCTTGCGGCGGGGCCCCCAAGAGACCCAGTACTTC
CASSLRRGPQETQYF
>-|TRBV7-2|18|TRBJ2-3|TRBD2
TGTGCCAGCAACTTAGAATTTAGCGGGGGCTTCCTCACAGATACGCAGTATTTT
CASNLEFSGGFLTDTQYF
>few|TRBV7-2|13|TRBJ1-1|-
TGTGCCAGCGGCGGGCCCTTTTTGGCTGAAGCTTTCTTT
CASGGPFLAEAFF
>once|TRBV28|12|TRBJ2-7|-
TGTGCCAGCAGTTTAATGAAGGTAGAGCAGTACTTC
CASSLMKVEQYF
>many|TRBV20-1|13|TRBJ2-7|TRBD2
TGCAGTGCAGCGGGACTAGCGATCCACGAGCAGTACTTC
CSAAGLAIHEQYF
>-|TRBV12-3/TRBV12-4|15|TRBJ1-6|-
TGTGCCAGCAGTCTTGGGGGGCGCGCAAGTTCACCCCTCCACTTT
CASSLGGRASSPLHF
>-|TRBV20-1|14|TRBJ2-1|-
TGCAGTGCTCTTCTGAACAAACTAGGGACGAAGCAGTTCTTC
CSALLNKLGTKQFF
>-|TRBV20-1|14|TRBJ2-7|-
TGCAGTGCTAGAGATTATGAAGTACCCTACGAGCAGTACTTC
CSARDYEVPYEQYF
>-|TRBV10-3|14|TRBJ1-5|-
TGTGCCATCAGCGCCACAGGTGCCGGTCAGCCCCAGCATTTT
CAISATGAGQPQHF
>-|TRBV27|17|TRBJ1-2|-
TGTGCCAGCAGCCTGCGGGTGCCAAGGGGGGTGGACTATGGCTACACCTTC
CASSLRVPRGVDYGYTF
>many|TRBV7-3|16|TRBJ2-1|-
TGTGCCAGCAGCTTCATGGGGGGGGGCGCCTACAATGAGCAGTTCTTC
CASSFMGGGAYNEQFF
>-|TRBV18|15|TRBJ1-5|TRBD1
TGTGCCAGCTCACCACCAACAGGACAGGGTGGTCCCCAGCATTTT
CASSPPTGQGGPQHF
>-|TRBV12-3/TRBV12-4|15|TRBJ2-7|-
TGTGCCAGCAACCCACGAGGGAGGCGGAAGCCCGAGCAGTACTTC
CASNPRGRRKPEQYF
>-|TRBV10-3|16|TRBJ2-7|-
TGTGCCATCAGTGAGTCTGCACAGGTAGGCTCCTACGAGCAGTACTTC
CAISESAQVGSYEQYF
>-|TRBV12-3/TRBV12-4|14|TRBJ2-1|-
TGTGCCAGCAGTTTTTTCAGGACCGACAATGAGCAGTTCTTC
CASSFFRTDNEQFF
>-|TRBV24-1|12|TRBJ1-2|-
TGTGCCACCAGTAACACGGACTATGGCTACACCTTC
CATSNTDYGYTF
>few|TRBV7-3|13|TRBJ2-3|TRBD1
TGTGCCAGCAGCTCCATACCGGGACAGTCGCAGTATTTT
CASSSIPGQSQYF
>-|TRBV7-2|15|TRBJ2-4|-
TGTGCCAGCAGCTTAAGTATCAGTGTCGAAAACATTCAGTACTTC
CASSLSISVENIQYF